The 27 T cell receptor beta chains listed next were all sequenced from one sample in a study of blood T cell repertoires in COVID-19. TCRdb's table, derived via immunoSEQ multiplex PCR, lists solely in-frame clones and lacks some. The table records 110,000 or so clones, about 83% of them present only once. Input material: peripheral blood. These receptors originate from a man aged 60 to 69 with acute or convalescent COVID-19.

J is TRBJ1-3 and V is TRBV28; D remains ambiguous. The CDR3 is 16 residues long. Germline V CDR1 and CDR2: MDHEN, SYDVKM. Trimming shortened V by 4 bases and J by 0 bases, and 13 bases separated the two germline ends. The CDR3 protein is CASSSPGEYSGNTIYF. Here the CDR3 DNA reads TGTGCCAGCAGTTCCCCCGGGGAGTACTCTGGAAACACCATATATTTT.

In nucleotides, the CDR3 is TGTGCCAGCAGCCCGGGGACCTACGAGCAGTACTTC. Protein sequence: CASSPGTYEQYF. V gene TRBV7-9 combines with J gene TRBJ2-7; weak D call: TRBD2 (5 bases). CDR1 and CDR2 (germline): SEHNR, FQNEAQ (reference sequence). Trimming pared 5 bases from V and 2 bases from J, leaving 7 bases between. The CDR3 length is 12 residues.

This chain joins TRBV4-3 and TRBJ2-1; TRBD1 aligns across 10 bases. Germline V gene data show CDR1 as LGHNA and CDR2 as YSLEER. The CDR3 extends over 15 amino acids. The V gene end was trimmed by 1 base and the J gene end by 4 bases; junction bases not matched to a gene: 1. This CDR3 is CASSQGQGAYNEQFF. CDR3 bases: TGCGCCAGCAGCCAAGGACAGGGGGCTTACAATGAGCAGTTCTTC.

J is TRBJ2-2 and V is TRBV28; 9 bases map to TRBD1. Germline values: CDR1 MDHEN, CDR2 SYDVKM. The CDR3 consists of 15 residues. The V and J ends lost 5 bases and 4 bases, in that order; junction bases with no gene match: 5. The DNA of the CDR3 is TGTGCCAGCAGTGTGGACAGGGGAGCCACCGGGGAGCTGTTTTTT. It codes for CASSVDRGATGELFF.

The chain carries TRBV5-1 and TRBJ1-6; D is uncertain. This CDR3 is built from 14 residues. Trimming removed 2 bases at V and 4 bases at J, with 7 bases between. In germline, CDR1 is SGHRS, CDR2 YFSETQ. In DNA, the CDR3 is TGCGCCAGCAGCTTTTCCGGGTATAATTCACCCCTCCACTTT. Translation: CASSFSGYNSPLHF.

The genes are TRBV29-1 and TRBJ2-5; D is unclear. This CDR3 has 10 residues. CDR1 and CDR2 (germline): SQVTM, ANQGSEA. CDR3 coding DNA: TGCGCGTCGGGCCAAGAGACCCAGTACTTC. It codes for CASGQETQYF.

The chain links TRBV28 to TRBJ2-7, with a tentative D call TRBD2 (5 bases). The germline gives CDR1 MDHEN, CDR2 SYDVKM. CDR3 length: 17 amino acids. Trimming pared 1 base from V and 7 bases from J, leaving 23 bases between. The chain's CDR3 is CASSLLRGPRGRGEQYF. CDR3 sequence (DNA): TGTGCCAGCAGTTTATTGCGTGGCCCCCGCGGGCGCGGGGAGCAGTACTTC.

The chain has TRBV24-1 and TRBJ2-1, with TRBD2 identical over 10 bases. The CDR3 contains 15 residues. Germline CDR1 KGHDR, CDR2 SFDVKD. V shed 4 bases and J 6 bases; nucleotides not matched to a gene: 5. CDR3 nucleotides: TGTGCCACCAGTGACGCCGGGACTAGCGCCAATGAGCAGTTCTTC. The encoded protein is CATSDAGTSANEQFF.

The genes are TRBV6-5 and TRBJ2-7; D perhaps matches TRBD2 (7 bases). Germline values: CDR1 MNHEY, CDR2 SVGAGI. V lost 7 bases to trimming and J lost 7 bases, with 20 bases between them. The CDR3 sequence is 14 residues long. The CDR3 DNA follows: TGTGCCAGCAACATGGGGGGGCCCCGGAGTGAGCAGTACTTC. Encoded protein: CASNMGGPRSEQYF.

The gene calls are TRBV9 and TRBJ2-1; 10 bases are shared with TRBD2. V gave up 0 bases and J gave up 4 bases; unmatched junction bases: 1. Germline V gives CDR1 SGDLS, CDR2 YYNGEE. The CDR3 is 15 residues long. CDR3 nucleotides: TGTGCCAGCAGCGTAGAACTAGCGGGGTACAATGAGCAGTTCTTC. Translation gives CASSVELAGYNEQFF.

The rearrangement uses TRBV5-4 and TRBJ1-6; D possibly corresponds to TRBD1 (5 bases). The CDR3 is made up of 12 amino acids. Germline V gene sequence: CDR1 SGHNT, CDR2 YYREEE (reference sequence). V lost 4 bases and J 7 bases, leaving 6 bases between the germline ends. The CDR3 DNA reads TGTGCCAGCAGCAAGGGGAATTCACCCCTCCACTTT. Its protein product is CASSKGNSPLHF.

Of note for this clone: A single base separates this from a much larger clone, so it may be a read error. This chain links TRBV5-4 with TRBJ2-7; D gene ambiguous. The V and J ends lost 3 bases and 2 bases respectively, with 3 bases between them. The CDR3 runs 11 residues. Germline values: CDR1 SGHNT, CDR2 YYREEE (reference sequence). The CDR3 is CASSSTYEQYF. The CDR3 DNA reads TGTGCCAGCAGCTCCACCTACGAGCAGTACTTC.

The V call is TRBV6-2 or TRBV6-3, the J call TRBJ1-1, with D possibly matching TRBD1 (6 bases). The ends were cut back, 4 bases at V and 1 base at J, with 10 bases in the middle. The CDR3 consists of 14 residues. Germline V gene lookup returns CDR1 MNHEY and CDR2 SVGEGT. The CDR3 region has the DNA TGTGCCAGCAGTTCACAGGGCTCGAACACTGAAGCTTTCTTT. This encodes CASSSQGSNTEAFF.

V usage is TRBV4-3 and J usage is TRBJ2-2; 8 bases agree with TRBD2. V dropped 0 bases and J dropped 8; count of bases not matched to a gene: 8. The CDR3 has 16 amino acids. Germline values: CDR1 LGHNA, CDR2 YSLEER. CDR3 nucleotides: TGCGCCAGCAGCCAAGATGAAGGACTAGCTTCAGGGGAGCTGTTTTTT. This sequence encodes CASSQDEGLASGELFF.

The chain recombines TRBV9 with TRBJ1-2, with 8 bases fitting TRBD1. The CDR3 totals 14 residues. V shed 4 bases, J shed 6 bases, and the junction held 8 bases outside the gene matches. Germline V gives CDR1 SGDLS, CDR2 YYNGEE. The CDR3 DNA reads as TGTGCCAGCAGCCCAGACAGGGGAGGAGATGGCTACACCTTC. This translates into CASSPDRGGDGYTF.

The V call is TRBV25-1, the J call TRBJ2-5; tentative D call: TRBD2 (6 bases). The ends were cut back, 3 bases at V and 5 bases at J, with 7 bases in the middle. The germline CDR1 and CDR2 sequences are MGHDK and SYGVNS. CDR3 size: 12 residues. CDR3 sequence reads: CASSDAGETQYF. CDR3 DNA sequence: TGTGCCAGCAGTGACGCGGGGGAGACCCAGTACTTC.

V gene TRBV15 combines with J gene TRBJ2-4, with 8 bases fitting TRBD1. The CDR3 is 15 amino acids. Germline V lookup: CDR1 LNHNV, CDR2 YYDKDF (reference sequence). The J segment lost 8 bases and the V segment lost 5 bases, leaving 11 bases of the junction unmatched. CDR3 residues: CATSEEAGGFDIQYF. CDR3 coding DNA: TGTGCCACCAGCGAGGAGGCAGGGGGCTTCGACATTCAGTACTTC. The variable domain in full, with the rest retrieved from reference TRBV15 and TRBJ2-4, is DAMVIQNPRYQVTQFGKPVTLSCSQTLNHNVMYWYQQKSSQAPKLLFHYYDKDFNNEADTPDNFQSRRPNTSFCFLDIRSPGLGDTAMYLCATSEEAGGFDIQYFGAGTRLSVL.

The J gene is TRBJ2-2, the V gene TRBV7-2; 8 bases match TRBD1. V lost 2 bases, J lost 1 base, and 6 bases stayed unmatched. The germline gives CDR1 SGHTA, CDR2 FQGNSA. CDR3 size: 17 residues. CDR3 region: CASSLRDRNVNTGELFF. In nucleotides, the CDR3 is TGTGCCAGCAGCTTAAGGGACAGGAATGTGAACACCGGGGAGCTGTTTTTT.

This chain connects TRBV28 to TRBJ2-7, with a tentative D call TRBD1 (5 bases). CDR1 MDHEN and CDR2 SYDVKM come from the germline V gene. V lost 0 bases, J lost 2 bases, and 11 bases lay in between. This CDR3 region has 15 residues. Here the CDR3 reads CASSLWGRAPYEQYF. The CDR3 DNA follows: TGTGCCAGCAGTTTATGGGGCAGGGCCCCCTACGAGCAGTACTTC. Combining the CDR3 with reference TRBV28 and TRBJ2-7 gives the whole variable domain DVKVTQSSRYLVKRTGEKVFLECVQDMDHENMFWYRQDPGLGLRLIYFSYDVKMKEKGDIPEGYSVSREKKERFSLILESASTNQTSMYLCASSLWGRAPYEQYFGPGTRLTVT.

J is TRBJ1-1 and V is TRBV23-1; 7 bases align to TRBD1. TRBV23-1 is an ORF; its function is uncertain. The CDR3 has 16 amino acids. V lost 0 bases and J lost 8; bases outside the gene matches: 12. This CDR3 reads CASSQSKYRGPTEAFF. In DNA, the CDR3 is TGCGCCAGCAGTCAATCGAAATACAGGGGTCCAACCGAAGCTTTCTTT.

The chain uses TRBV7-8 and TRBJ2-7; D remains unclear. The CDR3 is 15 amino acids. Germline-derived CDR1 and CDR2 are SGHVS and FQNEAQ. V was trimmed by 6 bases and J by 0 bases, leaving 15 bases between them. The CDR3, as DNA: TGTGCCAGCAGTTCCCCGGCGGAGAACTCCTACGAGCAGTACTTC. Translation: CASSSPAENSYEQYF. The full variable domain, with the rest looked up from reference TRBV7-8 and TRBJ2-7, is GAGVSQSPRYKVAKRGQDVALRCDPISGHVSLFWYQQALGQGPEFLTYFQNEAQLDKSGLPSDRFFAERPEGSVSTLKIQRTQQEDSAVYLCASSSPAENSYEQYFGPGTRLTVT.

The rearrangement uses TRBV6-5 and TRBJ2-1; a weak D match, TRBD2 (6 bases). The CDR3 has 14 residues. Trimming cost V 7 bases and J 0 bases, with 10 bases left between them. The germline gives CDR1 MNHEY, CDR2 SVGAGI. The chain's CDR3 is CASKLAPSYNEQFF. CDR3 in DNA: TGTGCCAGCAAACTAGCCCCCTCCTACAATGAGCAGTTCTTC.

The chain uses TRBV6-2 or TRBV6-3 and TRBJ1-5, with D unclear. CDR1 is MNHEY, CDR2 SVGEGT, per germline. The CDR3 length is 12 residues. V shed 6 bases and J shed 4 bases, with 7 bases lying between them. CDR3 in amino acids: CASSLRNQPQHF. CDR3 nucleotide sequence: TGTGCCAGCAGCCTCAGGAATCAGCCCCAGCATTTT.

The genes are TRBV7-9 and TRBJ2-3; tentatively, D is TRBD1 (6 bases). Looked up from germline, CDR1 is SEHNR and CDR2 is FQNEAQ (reference sequence). CDR3 length: 14 amino acids. V was cut by 6 bases and J by 4 bases, with 14 bases left in between. The CDR3 loop is CASRTGFVADTQYF. For the CDR3, the DNA is TGTGCCAGCAGAACAGGGTTTGTAGCAGATACGCAGTATTTT.

This chain joins TRBV28 and TRBJ2-7; 10 nucleotides align to TRBD2. The ends lost 5 bases at V and 6 bases at J; junction bases unmatched: 4. Per the germline V gene, CDR1 is MDHEN and CDR2 is SYDVKM. CDR3 length equals 13 residues. In DNA form, the CDR3 reads TGTGCCAGCAGTCTAGCGGGAGATATCGAGCAGTACTTC. Its translation: CASSLAGDIEQYF. The complete variable domain, with remaining parts taken from reference TRBV28 and TRBJ2-7, reads DVKVTQSSRYLVKRTGEKVFLECVQDMDHENMFWYRQDPGLGLRLIYFSYDVKMKEKGDIPEGYSVSREKKERFSLILESASTNQTSMYLCASSLAGDIEQYFGPGTRLTVT.

This clone was observed a few times. This chain joins TRBV29-1 and TRBJ1-2; TRBD1 is a possible D gene (5 bases). The V gene's germline CDR1 is SQVTM and CDR2 ANQGSEA. The CDR3 contains 13 residues. The V gene lost 3 bases and the J gene lost 0 bases, with 8 bases spanning the gap. CDR3 protein: CSVDQGANYGYTF. In nucleotides, the CDR3 is TGCAGCGTTGACCAGGGCGCTAACTATGGCTACACCTTC.

J is TRBJ1-4 and V is TRBV24-1; D unresolved. The CDR3 extends over 13 amino acids. V gave up 4 bases and J gave up 5 bases, with 7 bases separating them. Germline CDR1 KGHDR, CDR2 SFDVKD. CDR3 sequence: CATSDGGNEKLFF. The DNA for the CDR3 is TGTGCCACCAGTGACGGAGGAAATGAAAAACTGTTTTTT.